The 28 T cell receptor beta chains below all came from one sample that was sequenced in a study of a mutant IDH1 vaccine in newly diagnosed glioma. Profiled with immunoSEQ multiplex PCR; TCRdb holds only in-frame clones, not every one. The sample lists around 56,000 clones, more than 85% occurring once. The time point here: baseline, week 1 (first vaccination visit). Treatment meaning: pre-vaccination baseline after standard-of-care therapy. Specimen: PBMCs, collected from a glioma patient treated with radiotherapy, temozolomide or both. The receptor source for this set is a man between 45 and 60 years old with glioma.

CDR3 in DNA: TGCAGCGTTGCACTAGCAGAAAGGGGATACGAGCAGTACTTC. It specifies CSVALAERGYEQYF. The chain couples TRBV29-1 to TRBJ2-7, with D possibly matching TRBD2 (6 bases). Germline assignment: CDR1 SQVTM and CDR2 ANQGSEA. The CDR3 spans 14 residues. V was cut by 4 bases and J by 4 bases, with 17 bases left in between.

In its sample, this clone was seen once. The CDR3 region is CASISSGQNFYEQYF. DNA of the CDR3: TGTGCCAGCATTTCGTCGGGACAGAACTTCTACGAGCAGTACTTC. This chain links TRBV28 with TRBJ2-7; 7 nucleotides align to TRBD1. This CDR3 is 15 amino acids long. The V and J ends lost 7 bases and 3 bases, in that order; junction bases with no gene match: 12. Germline assignment: CDR1 MDHEN and CDR2 SYDVKM. Combining the CDR3 with reference TRBV28 and TRBJ2-7 gives the whole variable domain DVKVTQSSRYLVKRTGEKVFLECVQDMDHENMFWYRQDPGLGLRLIYFSYDVKMKEKGDIPEGYSVSREKKERFSLILESASTNQTSMYLCASISSGQNFYEQYFGPGTRLTVT.

The chain links TRBV2 to TRBJ2-7; D perhaps matches TRBD2 (5 bases). This CDR3 spans 14 amino acids. The germline CDR1 and CDR2 sequences are SNHLY and FYNNEI. Deletions cut 6 bases from V and 2 bases from J, with 14 bases between. CDR3 loop: CASRRETGTYEQYF. The CDR3 DNA follows: TGTGCCAGCAGGAGGGAAACGGGGACCTACGAGCAGTACTTC.

The chain is built from TRBV10-2 and TRBJ1-3, with 7 bases fitting TRBD1. The CDR3 has 14 residues. V shed 5 bases and J 0 bases; nucleotides not matched to a gene: 1. Germline lookup yields CDR1 WSHSY and CDR2 SAAADI. The CDR3 reads CASSSGGSGNTIYF. The CDR3, as DNA: TGCGCCAGCAGTTCAGGGGGCTCTGGAAACACCATATATTTT.

The rearrangement links TRBV25-1 to TRBJ2-1; D remains unclear. This CDR3 has 13 residues. Trimming cost V 7 bases and J 7 bases, with 14 bases left between them. Germline V CDR1 and CDR2: MGHDK, SYGVNS. This CDR3 is CASTPAFFNEQFF. The CDR3, as DNA: TGTGCCAGCACGCCCGCGTTCTTTAATGAGCAGTTCTTC. Full variable domain (outside the CDR3, taken from reference TRBV25-1 and TRBJ2-1): EADIYQTPRYLVIGTGKKITLECSQTMGHDKMYWYQQDPGMELHLIHYSYGVNSTEKGDLSSESTVSRIRTEHFPLTLESARPSHTSQYLCASTPAFFNEQFFGPGTRLTVL.

This chain links TRBV5-5 with TRBJ1-5, with 7 bases lining up with TRBD1. Germline V gene lookup returns CDR1 SGHKS and CDR2 YYEKEE (reference sequence). The CDR3 has 15 amino acids. The V gene end was trimmed by 2 bases and the J gene end by 3 bases; junction bases not matched to a gene: 5. CDR3 region: CASSFGRGTNQPQHF. DNA for the CDR3: TGTGCCAGCAGCTTTGGCAGGGGGACCAATCAGCCCCAGCATTTT.

The chain is built from TRBV4-1 and TRBJ1-2; TRBD1 might be the D (5 bases). This CDR3 spans 15 amino acids. Germline V gene lookup returns CDR1 MGHRA and CDR2 YSYEKL. With 1 base removed from V and 3 bases from J, the gap between germline ends came to 12 bases. CDR3 nucleotides: TGCGCCAGCAGCCAAGCCCCGGGGGAGGACTATGGCTACACCTTC. Its protein product is CASSQAPGEDYGYTF.

In its sample, this clone was seen a few times. V usage is TRBV7-9 and J usage is TRBJ2-3; D not resolved. V was cut by 3 bases and J by 2 bases, with 6 bases left in between. Germline V CDR1 and CDR2: SEHNR, FQNEAQ (reference sequence). CDR3 length: 13 amino acids. The CDR3 here is CASSLIPTDTQYF. In DNA, the CDR3 is TGTGCCAGCAGCTTGATCCCCACAGATACGCAGTATTTT.

This sequence joins TRBV5-1 and TRBJ1-2; tentatively, D is TRBD1 (5 bases). Germline CDR1 is SGHRS and CDR2 is YFSETQ. Trimming pared 0 bases from V and 6 bases from J, leaving 12 bases between. The CDR3 contains 14 residues. The DNA for the CDR3 is TGCGCCAGCAGCTTGGGCCAGGGAGTCGATGGCTACACCTTC. This gives the protein CASSLGQGVDGYTF.

This chain uses TRBV30 with TRBJ1-5, with D unclear. The CDR3 is 12 residues long. Trimming shortened V by 0 bases and J by 6 bases, and 6 bases separated the two germline ends. The V gene's germline CDR1 is GTSNPN and CDR2 SVGIG (reference sequence). This CDR3 reads CAWSVQGQPQHF. For the CDR3, the DNA is TGTGCCTGGAGTGTACAAGGTCAGCCCCAGCATTTT.

The chain combines TRBV30 with TRBJ2-5; the match to TRBD2 covers 9 bases. The trim removed 0 bases at V and 0 bases at J, leaving 8 bases unmatched. Germline V gene lookup returns CDR1 GTSNPN and CDR2 SVGIG (reference sequence). This CDR3 has 17 amino acids. In DNA form, the CDR3 reads TGTGCCTGGAGTGTGCGTAGCGGGGGCCCGTACCAAGAGACCCAGTACTTC. Translated: CAWSVRSGGPYQETQYF.

This chain joins TRBV9 and TRBJ2-1, with 7 positions matching TRBD1. V was pared by 3 bases and J by 0 bases, with 6 bases of the junction left unmatched. This CDR3 contains 16 residues. Germline V gene data show CDR1 as SGDLS and CDR2 as YYNGEE. The CDR3 nucleotides are TGTGCCAGCAGCGCCGGACAGGAGAGCTCCTACAATGAGCAGTTCTTC. Protein sequence: CASSAGQESSYNEQFF.

This rearrangement joins TRBV11-3 to TRBJ2-5, with D possibly TRBD1 on 6 matching bases. The CDR3 loop spans 15 amino acids. The ends were cut back, 1 base at V and 2 bases at J, with 11 bases in the middle. Germline-derived CDR1 and CDR2 are SGHNT and YENEEA. As DNA, the CDR3 is TGTGCCAGCAGCTTAGGGAGACAGGTTCAAGAGACCCAGTACTTC. Translation gives CASSLGRQVQETQYF.

This chain connects TRBV5-6 to TRBJ1-2; no clear D. The V and J ends lost 7 bases and 5 bases respectively, with 9 bases between them. CDR1 SGHDT and CDR2 YYEEEE come from the germline V gene. CDR3 length equals 11 residues. CDR3: CASLDGYGYTF. DNA of the CDR3: TGTGCCAGCCTGGATGGGTATGGCTACACCTTC.

This clone was counted a few times. The V call is TRBV7-6, the J call TRBJ2-7, with D possibly being TRBD2 (6 bases). This CDR3 is built from 17 residues. Trimming stripped 4 bases from V and 2 bases from J, with 21 bases between. The germline V gene encodes CDR1 SGHVS and CDR2 FNYEAQ. The CDR3 region is CASSSEGPTSPTYEQYF. The CDR3 nucleotides read TGTGCCAGCAGCTCAGAAGGGCCGACTAGTCCGACCTACGAGCAGTACTTC.

Here the CDR3 DNA reads TGTGCCAGCAGTTCTAGCAAGGCTGAAGCTTTCTTT. Amino acid sequence: CASSSSKAEAFF. V and J are TRBV6-6 and TRBJ1-1; D gene ambiguous. Trimming stripped 4 bases from V and 6 bases from J, with 9 bases between. The CDR3 has 12 amino acids. Germline V gives CDR1 MNHNY, CDR2 SVGAGI (reference sequence).

The V call is TRBV7-9, the J call TRBJ1-2; perhaps TRBD1 as D (5 bases). Between the trimmed V and J ends, which lost 8 bases and 4 bases, there was a span of 23 bases. Germline V gene data show CDR1 as SEHNR and CDR2 as FQNEAQ (reference sequence). The CDR3 has 16 residues. CDR3 DNA sequence: TGTGCCAGCGTCCGGGGCGAAACGGGGGGTATCTATGGCTACACCTTC. This translates into CASVRGETGGIYGYTF.

The chain uses TRBV7-9 and TRBJ1-6; D gene uncertain. V was shortened by 1 base and J by 6 bases, with 7 bases between the two germline ends. CDR1 SEHNR and CDR2 FQNEAQ come from the germline V gene (reference sequence). The CDR3 runs 14 residues. Written as DNA, the CDR3 is TGTGCCAGCAGCTTAGGAGAAACTAATTCACCCCTCCACTTT. Residues: CASSLGETNSPLHF.

The chain is built from TRBV5-1 and TRBJ2-7; D is tentatively TRBD1 or TRBD2 (6 bases each). Looked up from germline, CDR1 is SGHRS and CDR2 is YFSETQ. Between the trimmed V and J ends, which lost 4 bases and 0 bases, there was a span of 17 bases. The CDR3 spans 16 residues. The CDR3 protein is CASSPGDTRISYEQYF. CDR3 sequence (DNA): TGCGCCAGCAGCCCGGGGGACACCAGGATCTCCTACGAGCAGTACTTC.

This clone was counted a few times. The CDR3 reads CASSKTTGVGGYTF. CDR3 DNA sequence: TGTGCCAGCAGCAAAACCACAGGGGTGGGAGGCTACACCTTC. The J gene is TRBJ1-2, the V gene TRBV2; 7 bases line up with TRBD1. CDR3 length equals 14 residues. The germline gives CDR1 SNHLY, CDR2 FYNNEI. Trimming cost V 6 bases and J 8 bases; bases outside gene matches: 12.

This chain joins TRBV10-2 and TRBJ1-1, with D tentatively TRBD1 (5 bases). This CDR3 contains 15 residues. Germline V gives CDR1 WSHSY, CDR2 SAAADI. V lost 3 bases to trimming and J lost 4 bases, with 15 bases between them. CDR3 coding DNA: TGCGCCAGCAGTGATCAAGGGGTCGGGGGCACTGAAGCTTTCTTT. Its translation: CASSDQGVGGTEAFF.

The V call is TRBV5-4, the J call TRBJ2-7; the match to TRBD2 covers 11 bases. The CDR3 runs to 14 residues. Germline V gene data show CDR1 as SGHNT and CDR2 as YYREEE (reference sequence). Losses at the gene ends were 1 base for V and 7 bases for J; bases not matched to a gene: 4. CDR3 bases: TGTGCCAGCAGCTTGAGGGCTAGCGGGGGGGAGCAGTACTTC. This translates into CASSLRASGGEQYF. Together with reference TRBV5-4 and TRBJ2-7, the CDR3 gives the full variable domain: ETGVTQSPTHLIKTRGQQVTLRCSSQSGHNTVSWYQQALGQGPQFIFQYYREEENGRGNFPPRFSGLQFPNYSSELNVNALELDDSALYLCASSLRASGGEQYFGPGTRLTVT.

The chain links TRBV29-1 to TRBJ2-5, with 14 bases matching TRBD2. TRBJ2-7 explains the end of the DNA better; the J call may be wrong. Germline V gene data show CDR1 as SQVTM and CDR2 as ANQGSEA. This CDR3 is built from 14 residues. CDR3 loop: CSGGTSGSFYEQYF. CDR3 bases: TGCAGCGGTGGGACTAGCGGGAGCTTCTACGAGCAGTACTTC.

The chain employs TRBV7-8 and TRBJ2-2; weak D call: TRBD1 (6 bases). This CDR3 contains 14 residues. The germline V and J ends were trimmed by 4 bases and 5 bases, with 11 bases remaining between them. Germline CDR1 SGHVS, CDR2 FQNEAQ. The CDR3 loop is CASSSKQGTGELFF. In DNA, the CDR3 is TGTGCCAGCAGCTCAAAACAGGGAACCGGGGAGCTGTTTTTT.

The CDR3 loop is CASSSQETQYF. The CDR3 DNA reads as TGTGCCAGCAGTTCACAAGAGACCCAGTACTTC. The chain recombines TRBV28 with TRBJ2-5; D unresolved. CDR1 and CDR2 (germline): MDHEN, SYDVKM. CDR3 length equals 11 residues. V was pared by 4 bases and J by 2 bases, with 2 bases between.

The chain is built from TRBV19 and TRBJ2-3; D is uncertain. The germline V and J ends were trimmed by 7 bases and 0 bases, with 8 bases remaining between them. The CDR3 runs 13 residues. Germline CDR1 reads LNHDA; CDR2 reads SQIVND (reference sequence). CDR3 in DNA: TGTGCCAGTACCGGAACTAGCACAGATACGCAGTATTTT. This codes for CASTGTSTDTQYF.

The chain couples TRBV10-3 to TRBJ2-1; D assignment may be TRBD1 or TRBD2 (5 bases each). CDR3 length: 16 amino acids. Germline V CDR1 and CDR2: ENHRY, SYGVKD. The germline V and J ends were trimmed by 0 bases and 3 bases, with 12 bases remaining between them. The CDR3 nucleotides read TGTGCCATCAGTGAGTCGATGAGGGACGACTACAATGAGCAGTTCTTC. Amino acid sequence: CAISESMRDDYNEQFF.

The chain employs TRBV27 and TRBJ2-7; 7 bases are shared with TRBD1. The CDR3 sequence is 15 residues long. The trim removed 3 bases at V and 4 bases at J, leaving 9 bases unmatched. Germline V lookup: CDR1 MNHEY, CDR2 SMNVEV (reference sequence). CDR3 nucleotide sequence: TGTGCCAGCAGTTTGAGGGGGACAGCCGATTACGAGCAGTACTTC. Encoded protein: CASSLRGTADYEQYF.